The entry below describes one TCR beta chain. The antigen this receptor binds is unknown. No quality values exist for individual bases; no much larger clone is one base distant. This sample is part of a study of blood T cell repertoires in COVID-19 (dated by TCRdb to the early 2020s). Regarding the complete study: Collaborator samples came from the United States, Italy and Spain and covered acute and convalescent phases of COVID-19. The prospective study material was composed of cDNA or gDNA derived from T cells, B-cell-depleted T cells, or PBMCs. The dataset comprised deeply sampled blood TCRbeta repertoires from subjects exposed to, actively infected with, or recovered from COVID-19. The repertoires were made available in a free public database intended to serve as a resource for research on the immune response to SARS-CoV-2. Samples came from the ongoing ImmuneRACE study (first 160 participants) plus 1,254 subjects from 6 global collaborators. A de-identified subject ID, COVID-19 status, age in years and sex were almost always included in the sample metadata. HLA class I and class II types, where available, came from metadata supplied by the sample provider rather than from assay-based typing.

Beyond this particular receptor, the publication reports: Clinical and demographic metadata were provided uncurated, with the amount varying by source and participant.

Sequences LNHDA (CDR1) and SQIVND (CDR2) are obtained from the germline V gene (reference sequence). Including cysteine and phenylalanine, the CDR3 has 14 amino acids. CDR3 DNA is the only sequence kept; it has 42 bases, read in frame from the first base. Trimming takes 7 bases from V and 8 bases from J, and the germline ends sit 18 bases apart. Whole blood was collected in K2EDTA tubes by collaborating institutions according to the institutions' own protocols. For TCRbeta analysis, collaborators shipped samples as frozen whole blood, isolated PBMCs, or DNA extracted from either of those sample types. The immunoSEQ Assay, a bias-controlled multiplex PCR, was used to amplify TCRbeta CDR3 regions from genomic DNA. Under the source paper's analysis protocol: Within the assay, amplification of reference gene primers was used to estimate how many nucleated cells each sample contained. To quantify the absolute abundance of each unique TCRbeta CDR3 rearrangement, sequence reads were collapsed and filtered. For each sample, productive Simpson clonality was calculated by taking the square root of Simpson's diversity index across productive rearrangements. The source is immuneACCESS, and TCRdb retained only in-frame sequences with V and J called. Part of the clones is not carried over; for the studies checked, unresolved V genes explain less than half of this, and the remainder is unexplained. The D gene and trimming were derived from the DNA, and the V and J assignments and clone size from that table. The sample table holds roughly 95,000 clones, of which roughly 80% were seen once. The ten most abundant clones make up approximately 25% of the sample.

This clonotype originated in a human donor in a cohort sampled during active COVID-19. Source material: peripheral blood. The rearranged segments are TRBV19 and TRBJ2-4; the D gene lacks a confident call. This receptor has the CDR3 CASKSQVGSDIQYF. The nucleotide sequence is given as TGTGCCAGTAAAAGTCAGGTGGGTTCGGACATTCAGTACTTC.